A selection of T cell receptor beta chains follows, all from one sample in a study of chemoradiotherapy in HPV16-positive cancers. Here immunoSEQ multiplex PCR was the method, and the copy in TCRdb shows in-frame clones only, minus some. The top ten hold roughly 3.8% of the sample, which has 30,000 to 40,000 clones, around 80% seen once. Sequencing used blood, obtained from a patient who underwent chemoradiotherapy. These receptors were obtained from a human donor with HPV-associated anogenital cancer. The CDR3 runs from the conserved cysteine through the conserved F or W. A D gene is named only where the DNA matches it firmly. Clone size is not always given. Where it is, it says once, few, many or a class for expanded clones.

TRBJ2-7,NA,TRBV20-1,NA,11,TGCAGTGCAAAAGACAGCTACGAGCAGTACTTC,CSAKDSYEQYF
TRBJ1-3,once,TRBV6-5,NA,15,TGTGCCAGCAGTTACGACCCGGACAGTCCAAACACCATATATTTT,CASSYDPDSPNTIYF
TRBJ1-5,NA,TRBV5-6,NA,13,TGTGCCAGCAGCCCCGGACGGGGGCAGCCCCAGCATTTT,CASSPGRGQPQHF
TRBJ2-3,NA,TRBV2,NA,14,TGTGCCAGCAGTGGATTGGGGCCCACAGATACGCAGTATTTT,CASSGLGPTDTQYF
TRBJ2-5,NA,TRBV7-7,NA,13,TGTGCCAGCAGCCAGTGGGAGATGCAGACCCAGTACTTC,CASSQWEMQTQYF
TRBJ2-5,NA,TRBV5-1,NA,13,TGCGCCAGCAGCTTGGAGGGAGCAGAGACCCAGTACTTC,CASSLEGAETQYF
TRBJ1-5,few,TRBV12-2,NA,15,NA,CASRFGQGANQPQHF
TRBJ2-2,NA,TRBV9,TRBD1,15,TGTGCCAGCAGCGTGACAGGGGGCGAGACCGGGGAGCTGTTTTTT,CASSVTGGETGELFF
TRBJ1-5,NA,TRBV5-5,NA,19,TGTGCCAGCAGCTTGGAGTTTACAGGCTTCCTCCGGGGCAATCAGCCCCAGCATTTT,CASSLEFTGFLRGNQPQHF
TRBJ1-2,few,TRBV12-5,NA,15,TGTGCTAGTGCCCTCTTCAGGGATCTGGCCTATGGCTACACCTTC,CASALFRDLAYGYTF
TRBJ2-1,NA,TRBV15,TRBD2,15,TGTGCCACCAGCAGAGTTTTAGCGGGGGATGAGGTGCAGTTCTTC,CATSRVLAGDEVQFF
TRBJ1-3,NA,TRBV19,NA,14,TGTGCCAGTAGTCCGGGGCAGGGAAGAAACACCATATATTTT,CASSPGQGRNTIYF
TRBJ2-4,once,TRBV19,NA,15,TGTGCCAGTAGTAGGGGCCAGCTATCCTGGGACATTCAGTACTTC,CASSRGQLSWDIQYF
TRBJ1-2,NA,TRBV7-3,NA,15,TGTGCCAGCAACCCGGCAAGGGTTTTACTCTCTGGCTACACCTTC,CASNPARVLLSGYTF
TRBJ1-1,NA,TRBV6-5,NA,13,TGTGCCAGCAGTTACTCTATAGCAGCTGAAGCTTTCTTT,CASSYSIAAEAFF
TRBJ2-7,NA,TRBV5-1,TRBD1,15,TGCGCCAGCAGCTTGGGCGGGACAGGGTCCTACGAGCAGTACTTC,CASSLGGTGSYEQYF
TRBJ2-7,NA,TRBV5-1,NA,14,TGCGCCAGCAGCTTCGACTCTAAAAAGTACGAGCAGTACTTC,CASSFDSKKYEQYF
TRBJ1-1,NA,TRBV5-1,NA,12,TGCGCCAGCAGCTTGGAAGTGGGGGAAGCTTTCTTT,CASSLEVGEAFF
TRBJ2-1,NA,TRBV15,TRBD2,16,TGTGCCACCAGCAGCCAAAGCGGGGTAGCCTACAATGAGCAGTTCTTC,CATSSQSGVAYNEQFF
TRBJ2-2,once,TRBV7-9,TRBD2,15,TGTGCCAGCAGCCCCCGGGGGGGGCGTACCGGGGAGCTGTTTTTT,CASSPRGGRTGELFF
TRBJ2-7,once,TRBV9,NA,14,TGTGCCAGCAGCGTAGGGTCAGTCTCCTACGAGCAGTACTTC,CASSVGSVSYEQYF
TRBJ1-1,NA,TRBV6-5,TRBD1,15,TGTGCCAGCAGTCCTGACAGGGGCTCTAACACTGAAGCTTTCTTT,CASSPDRGSNTEAFF
TRBJ2-2,NA,TRBV28,TRBD1,15,TGTGCCAGCAGTCTCCGGGACAGGGGAGCCGGGGAGCTGTTTTTT,CASSLRDRGAGELFF
TRBJ2-7,NA,TRBV4-1,NA,15,TGCGCCAGCAGCCAAGCCCCAGGTATTCGGGACGAGCAGTACTTC,CASSQAPGIRDEQYF
TRBJ2-3,once,TRBV18,TRBD2,13,TGTGCCAGCTCTAGCGGGGTCGGAGATACGCAGTATTTT,CASSSGVGDTQYF
TRBJ1-3,NA,TRBV6-5,TRBD1,16,TGTGCCAGCAGTTACTCAGCCAGGGGGTTCGGAAACACCATATATTTT,CASSYSARGFGNTIYF
TRBJ1-2,once,TRBV12-5,TRBD1,15,TGTGCTAGTGGTGGGGACAGAGTTATTCTCTATGGCTACACCTTC,CASGGDRVILYGYTF
TRBJ2-7,NA,TRBV30,TRBD1,13,TGTGCCTGGGGGGGACAGGGTGTGCACGAGCAGTACTTC,CAWGGQGVHEQYF
TRBJ1-2,NA,TRBV29-1,NA,9,TGCAGCGTTGACCGCGGCTACACCTTC,CSVDRGYTF
TRBJ1-1,NA,TRBV7-9,NA,11,TGTGCCAGCAGCTTACAACTCGAAGCTTTCTTT,CASSLQLEAFF
TRBJ2-1,NA,TRBV5-1,NA,17,TGCGCCAGCAGCTTGCCGGGGACATCAAGCTCCTACAATGAGCAGTTCTTC,CASSLPGTSSSYNEQFF
TRBJ1-1,NA,TRBV5-1,NA,14,TGCGCCAGCAGCGTACAGGGCCTGGGCACTGAAGCTTTCTTT,CASSVQGLGTEAFF
TRBJ1-1,NA,TRBV11-3,NA,13,TGTGCCAGCAGCTCCCCCCCCCACACTGAAGCTTTCTTT,CASSSPPHTEAFF
TRBJ2-5,NA,TRBV7-8,TRBD1,14,TGTGCCAGCAGCTCACGTGACAGGGCGGAGACCCAGTACTTC,CASSSRDRAETQYF
TRBJ2-3,NA,TRBV29-1,NA,13,TGCAGCGTTTCGGGAACAGCTACAGATACGCAGTATTTT,CSVSGTATDTQYF
TRBJ2-3,NA,TRBV25-1,NA,14,TGTGCCAGCAGTGAATTCGGCCAAAGGGATACGCAGTATTTT,CASSEFGQRDTQYF
TRBJ2-3,once,TRBV9,NA,11,TGTGCCAGCAGCGTAGGGCATACGCAGTATTTT,CASSVGHTQYF
TRBJ2-7,once,TRBV5-1,NA,11,TGCGCCAGCAGGCGAGATTACGAGCAGTACTTC,CASRRDYEQYF
TRBJ2-5,NA,TRBV15,NA,14,TGTGCCACCAGCAGCCGGGACGGACAAGAGACCCAGTACTTC,CATSSRDGQETQYF
TRBJ2-5,NA,TRBV7-8,TRBD1,15,TGTGCCAGCAGCTTTGGGGGACAGCTTCAAGAGACCCAGTACTTC,CASSFGGQLQETQYF
TRBJ1-2,NA,TRBV10-3,TRBD1,16,TGTGCCATCAAGCTCAGTACAGGGGCGGCGGACTATGGCTACACCTTC,CAIKLSTGAADYGYTF